The text below deals with one T cell receptor beta chain. The data are from a study of quantifying T cell responses using KT2 cells. Study details: cDNA was made from DNase-treated RNA using alpha and beta constant primers.

From germline, CDR1 is LGHNA and CDR2 YNFKEQ. V was trimmed by 4 bases and J by 2 bases, leaving 21 bases between them. The CDR3 totals 18 residues. A single-stranded UMI oligo with SP2 sequence was ligated to cDNA 3' ends. First-round PCR used three to four cycles and beta primers RC1.1 and RC1.2 covering TRBC1 and TRBC2. TCRdb used MiXCR to reprocess the UMI-ligation and nested PCR reads, holding one entry per CDR3 protein. The table records tens of thousands of distinct CDR3 sequences, more than 9% of them present only once. The chain is built from TRBV4-2 and TRBJ2-1; D gene uncertain. The receptor was isolated from a human donor. The sample was PBMCs spiked with cells of the T cell clone KT2. Written as DNA, the CDR3 is TGTGCCAGCAGCCCCCGTAAAGTACACAGTATTACCTACAATGAGCAGTTCTTC. Translated: CASSPRKVHSITYNEQFF.